These 11 T cell receptor beta chains were all obtained from the same sample, sequenced in a study of CD8+CD57+ T cells in acquired aplastic anemia. CDR3 and TCR beta VDJ profiling relied on a genomic DNA template. TCRdb fed the reads into MiXCR, producing one record per CDR3 protein. This sample carries 250,000 or so distinct CDR3 sequences, about 44% of them seen once, and the ten largest clones take 7.8%. Patients included in sequencing had previously demonstrated CD8+CD57+ cell expansion by flow cytometry. The material sequenced was sorted CD4+, CD8+, or CD8+CD57+ T cells (not recorded which) from PBMCs. These receptors were taken from a human donor with aplastic anemia.

The V gene is TRBV2, the J gene TRBJ1-4; the D gene is possibly TRBD1 (5 bases). This CDR3 is built from 15 residues. V lost 2 bases and J 8 bases, leaving 15 bases between the germline ends. Germline V gene data show CDR1 as SNHLY and CDR2 as FYNNEI. The DNA for the CDR3 is TGTGCCAGCAGTGAAATCAGCCAGAGGGGCGAAAAACTGTTTTTT. It is translated as CASSEISQRGEKLFF.

This clonotype showed up just once. The junction does not match germline at one end; this may be a read error. The chain combines TRBV7-3 with TRBJ1-2; D remains ambiguous. CDR1 SGHTA and CDR2 FQGTGA come from the germline V gene. CDR3 length equals 12 residues. As DNA, the CDR3 is TGTGCCATCAGCTGGTCTAACTATGGCTACACCTTC. Translating it yields CAISWSNYGYTF.

This clonotype has ten or more counts. The chain combines TRBV12-3 or TRBV12-4 with TRBJ1-5; a weak D match, TRBD1 (5 bases). Trimming removed 5 bases from V and 7 bases from J, with 6 bases in between. The CDR3 totals 11 residues. CDR3 protein: CASSGQQPQHF. CDR3 coding DNA: TGTGCCAGCAGTGGACAACAGCCCCAGCATTTT.

This rearrangement joins TRBV7-2 to TRBJ2-1; 9 positions agree with TRBD1. The length of the CDR3 is 13 residues. Germline CDR1 is SGHTA and CDR2 is FQGNSA. Trimming at V came to 5 bases and at J to 7 bases, leaving 3 bases not matched to a gene. The CDR3 bases are TGTGCCAGCAGCACCGGGACAGGGAATGAGCAGTTCTTC. Its translation: CASSTGTGNEQFF.

This chain uses TRBV20-1 with TRBJ2-3; D is unresolved. Trimming stripped 3 bases from V and 0 bases from J, with 10 bases between. CDR1 is DFQATT and CDR2 is SNEGSKA in the germline V gene (reference sequence). This CDR3 contains 14 residues. The CDR3 loop reads CSASTVTSTDTQYF. The CDR3 DNA sequence: TGCAGTGCTAGTACGGTGACTAGCACAGATACGCAGTATTTT.

This clonotype was found once. A read error may be the cause here, since a much bigger clone is one base away. The chain employs TRBV7-8 and TRBJ2-2; the D gene is possibly TRBD1 (6 bases). Germline CDR1 and CDR2: SGHVS and FQNEAQ. Trimming left V 6 bases short and J 5 bases short, with 16 bases between. The CDR3 runs to 15 residues. This CDR3 reads CASSSGTKYTGELFF. CDR3 sequence (DNA): TGTGCCAGCAGTTCCGGGACAAAGTATACCGGGGAGCTGTTTTTT. Looking up the rest from reference TRBV7-8 and TRBJ2-2 gives the full variable domain: GAGVSQSPRYKVAKRGQDVALRCDPISGHVSLFWYQQALGQGPEFLTYFQNEAQLDKSGLPSDRFFAERPEGSVSTLKIQRTQQEDSAVYLCASSSGTKYTGELFFGEGSRLTVL.

The rearrangement uses TRBV4-2 and TRBJ1-1, with D uncertain. The CDR3 length is 18 residues. Germline loops: CDR1 LGHNA, CDR2 YNFKEQ. V was trimmed by 4 bases and J by 3 bases, leaving 24 bases between them. The CDR3 spells CASSRFREPARADTEAFF. The CDR3 coding sequence is TGTGCCAGCAGCCGATTCCGGGAGCCGGCACGGGCGGACACTGAAGCTTTCTTT.

This clonotype was counted between two and nine times. Sequence at one end of the junction differs from germline and may be a read error. The V gene is TRBV20-1, the J gene TRBJ2-3; TRBD1 is a possible D gene (6 bases). Germline V lookup: CDR1 DFQATT, CDR2 SNEGSKA (reference sequence). This CDR3 spans 10 amino acids. The CDR3 protein is CSARGTAFPF. For the CDR3, the DNA is TGCAGTGCTAGAGGGACAGCCTTTCCTTTT.

The chain combines TRBV7-9 with TRBJ2-5, with TRBD1 matching over 8 bases. The CDR3 runs 16 residues. CDR1 SEHNR and CDR2 FQNEAQ come from the germline V gene (reference sequence). J was trimmed by 5 bases and V by 5 bases; bases with no gene match: 13. The CDR3 bases are TGTGCCAGCAGCAATGCGGACAGGGTTATGAGGGAGACCCAGTACTTC. Translating gives CASSNADRVMRETQYF. The full variable domain, completed using reference TRBV7-9 and TRBJ2-5, is DTGVSQNPRHKITKRGQNVTFRCDPISEHNRLYWYRQTLGQGPEFLTYFQNEAQLEKSRLLSDRFSAERPKGSFSTLEIQRTEQGDSAMYLCASSNADRVMRETQYFGPGTRLLVL.

This chain links TRBV11-2 with TRBJ1-6; TRBD1 aligns across 11 bases. The CDR3 runs 16 residues. CDR1 and CDR2 (germline): SGHAT, FQNNGV. The ends lost 6 bases at V and 8 bases at J; junction bases unmatched: 9. CDR3 coding DNA: TGTGCCAGCAGTCTAGGCGGGACAGGGGGTTATTCACCCCTCCACTTT. This gives the protein CASSLGGTGGYSPLHF.

The V call is TRBV25-1, the J call TRBJ2-6; D is ambiguous. Looked up from germline, CDR1 is MGHDK and CDR2 is SYGVNS. Between the trimmed V and J ends, which lost 5 bases and 0 bases, there was a span of 11 bases. The CDR3 is 16 residues long. The CDR3 DNA follows: TGTGCCAGCAGTACTTCCGGCCACTCTGGGGCCAACGTCCTGACTTTC. Amino acid sequence: CASSTSGHSGANVLTF.